The source of this TCR beta chain is a study of blood T cell repertoires in COVID-19. The CDR3 extends over 14 amino acids. Trimming removed 2 bases from V and 6 bases from J; junction bases left unmatched: 5. Germline CDR1 SGHRS, CDR2 YFSETQ. TCRdb's table, derived via immunoSEQ multiplex PCR, lists solely in-frame clones and lacks some. The sample shows about 280,000 clones, 85% to 90% of them seen only once. The clonotype comes from a woman in her thirties with COVID-19, enrolled during active disease. The chain uses TRBV5-1 and TRBJ1-2, with 9 positions matching TRBD1. Sequencing input: peripheral blood. The CDR3 protein is CASSLRTGGDGYTF. Here the CDR3 DNA reads TGCGCCAGCAGCTTACGTACAGGGGGCGATGGCTACACCTTC.